These T cell receptor beta chains were read from a single sample in a study of Ad26.COV2.S vaccination and SARS-CoV-2 variants. Clones were sequenced by immunoSEQ multiplex PCR, and TCRdb holds only the in-frame ones, with some missing. The sample has hundreds of thousands of clones, roughly nine tenths seen once. The input for sequencing was peripheral blood, taken in a trial of Ad26.COV2.S vaccine versus placebo. The receptors were gathered from a person aged 18-65 years who received the Ad26.COV2.S COVID-19 vaccine or a placebo. CDR3s include the opening cysteine and the closing phenylalanine or tryptophan. The D gene is left open where the match is weak. Expanded clones get a size class; other rows say once, few or many, or leave the size out.

V	J	D	size	CDR3	DNA
TRBV23-1	TRBJ2-7	.	.	CASSHPHLEGDYRVDEQYF	TGCGCCAGCAGTCATCCCCACCTAGAGGGGGATTATCGTGTTGACGAGCAGTACTTC
TRBV30	TRBJ1-1	.	.	CAWETGFTEAFF	TGTGCCTGGGAAACAGGGTTCACTGAAGCTTTCTTT
TRBV5-6	TRBJ1-5	TRBD1	.	CASSQGAGQPQHF	TGTGCCAGCAGCCAGGGGGCTGGTCAGCCCCAGCATTTT
TRBV15	TRBJ2-5	.	.	CATSREVQTQYF	TGTGCCACCAGCAGAGAGGTCCAGACCCAGTACTTC
TRBV5-6	TRBJ1-1	.	.	CASSLRIAALNTEAFF	TGTGCCAGCAGCTTGAGGATAGCGGCCCTGAACACTGAAGCTTTCTTT
TRBV7-2	TRBJ2-2	.	.	CASSPDGVTGELFF	TGTGCCAGCAGCCCCGACGGGGTCACCGGGGAGCTGTTTTTT
TRBV28	TRBJ2-7	TRBD2	.	CASSPPMGGRAKEQYF	TGTGCCAGCAGCCCTCCCATGGGCGGGAGGGCGAAAGAGCAGTACTTC
TRBV7-9	TRBJ1-2	.	.	CASTDTGRYGYTF	TGTGCCAGCACCGATACAGGGAGATATGGCTACACCTTC
TRBV7-9	TRBJ1-2	.	.	CASSLGGDYGYTF	TGTGCCAGCAGCTTAGGGGGCGACTATGGCTACACCTTC
TRBV6-6	TRBJ1-2	TRBD1	once	CASSFPPGTGQGYTF	TGTGCCAGCAGCTTTCCACCCGGGACAGGCCAAGGCTACACCTTC
TRBV5-1	TRBJ1-5	.	.	CASSLGVGRDQPQHF	TGCGCCAGCAGCTTGGGGGTAGGTCGGGATCAGCCCCAGCATTTT
TRBV21-1	TRBJ2-1	.	.	CASSKEGGWGDEQFF	TGTGCCAGCAGCAAAGAGGGGGGCTGGGGCGATGAGCAGTTCTTC
TRBV5-1	TRBJ1-1	.	.	CASSLQGGRGNTEAFF	TGCGCCAGCAGCTTGCAGGGTGGCCGCGGGAACACTGAAGCTTTCTTT
TRBV6-5	TRBJ1-2	.	.	CASSSGDGGAYGYTF	TGTGCCAGCAGTTCAGGGGACGGAGGAGCCTATGGCTACACCTTC
TRBV7-9	TRBJ2-2	TRBD2	.	CASSPSGTDTGELFF	TGTGCCAGCAGCCCTAGCGGGACCGACACCGGGGAGCTGTTTTTT
TRBV9	TRBJ1-6	.	once	CASSVGAQAPLHF	TGTGCCAGCAGCGTAGGGGCCCAGGCACCCCTCCACTTT
TRBV3-1/TRBV3-2	TRBJ2-1	.	.	CASSQDRTNFYEQFF	TGTGCCAGCAGCCAAGATCGTACGAACTTTTATGAGCAGTTCTTC
TRBV7-8	TRBJ2-2	TRBD2	.	CASSSRGGENTGELFF	TGTGCCAGCAGCTCCCGGGGAGGGGAGAACACCGGGGAGCTGTTTTTT
TRBV27	TRBJ2-1	.	.	CATGQGLAYNEQFF	TGTGCCACGGGACAGGGACTAGCATACAATGAGCAGTTCTTC
TRBV4-1	TRBJ1-5	.	once	CASSQDGGPQPQHF	TGCGCCAGCAGCCAAGATGGGGGGCCTCAGCCCCAGCATTTT
TRBV7-9	TRBJ1-5	.	.	CASSSYQQGNQPQHF	TGTGCCAGCAGCTCTTATCAACAGGGTAATCAGCCCCAGCATTTT
TRBV5-1	TRBJ2-1	.	.	CASTTGRSSSYNEQFF	TGCGCCAGCACCACCGGACGGTCCAGCTCCTACAATGAGCAGTTCTTC
TRBV14	TRBJ2-1	.	.	CASSQVRGNEQFF	TGTGCCAGCAGCCAAGTTCGGGGCAATGAGCAGTTCTTC
TRBV6-6	TRBJ2-1	TRBD2	.	CASRGLAGLGEQFF	TGTGCCAGCAGGGGACTAGCGGGGTTAGGGGAGCAGTTCTTC
TRBV6-2/TRBV6-3	TRBJ2-6	.	once	CASSYSFSSSGANVLTF	TGTGCCAGCAGTTACTCGTTCTCTAGCTCTGGGGCCAACGTCCTGACTTTC
TRBV19	TRBJ1-1	.	.	CASSSIPPIEAFF	TGTGCCAGTAGTTCCATCCCGCCCATAGAAGCTTTCTTT
TRBV11-2	TRBJ1-4	.	.	CASAGHRLIGLFF	TGTGCCAGCGCGGGACACAGATTAATAGGGCTGTTTTTT
TRBV7-9	TRBJ1-1	.	few	CASSFSRVLKAFF	TGTGCCAGCAGCTTCTCCAGGGTTTTGAAAGCTTTCTTT
TRBV10-3	TRBJ2-7	TRBD2	.	CAIRPGLAVHEQYF	TGTGCCATCAGGCCGGGACTAGCGGTCCACGAGCAGTACTTC
TRBV3-1/TRBV3-2	TRBJ1-4	TRBD1	.	CASSQGQGEKLFF	TGTGCCAGCAGCCAAGGACAGGGGGAAAAACTGTTTTTT
TRBV6-2/TRBV6-3	TRBJ2-5	TRBD2	once	CASSWGGETQYF	TGTGCCAGCAGTTGGGGGGGGGAGACCCAGTACTTC